A selection of T cell receptor beta chains follows, all from one sample in a study of T cell repertoires in cytomegalovirus infection. The antigens for these receptors are not known. TCRdb independently ran MiXCR on the reads; one entry per CDR3 protein. The sample has around 71,000 distinct CDR3 sequences; 20% to 25% are singletons. The source was CD8+ T cells from cultured PBMCs, collected from culture after CMV antigen stimulation. The source is a human donor in good health (CMV status not recorded). Some clones in this sample may be carry-over from other donors' samples. Both conserved end residues are part of each CDR3. A D gene is named only where the DNA matches it firmly. Size is stated for part of the rows, as once, few or many counts, or as a class when the clone is expanded.

V gene: TRBV4-2
J gene: TRBJ2-1
D gene: TRBD2
clone size: -
CDR3 DNA: TGTGCCAGCAGCCAAGACCCGCTAGCGGGGGGGTCCTACAATGAGCAGTTCTTC
CDR3 protein: CASSQDPLAGGSYNEQFF

V gene: TRBV6-1
J gene: TRBJ2-7
D gene: -
clone size: -
CDR3 DNA: TGTGCCAGCAGTGAGCAGGGGTTTTCCTACGAGCAGTACTTC
CDR3 protein: CASSEQGFSYEQYF

V gene: TRBV6-5
J gene: TRBJ1-1
D gene: -
clone size: -
CDR3 DNA: TGTGCCAGCAGTTACTTTTTAGGGAACACTGAAGCTTTCTTT
CDR3 protein: CASSYFLGNTEAFF

V gene: TRBV12-3/TRBV12-4
J gene: TRBJ1-1
D gene: -
clone size: few
CDR3 DNA: TGTGCCAGCAGGAGTCGGGGCGGCACTGAAGCTTTCTTT
CDR3 protein: CASRSRGGTEAFF

V gene: TRBV4-3
J gene: TRBJ2-7
D gene: TRBD2
clone size: few
CDR3 DNA: TGCGCCAGCAGCCAAGATCGGGCGGGAGCGGGCTCCTACGAGCAGTACTTC
CDR3 protein: CASSQDRAGAGSYEQYF

V gene: TRBV5-6
J gene: TRBJ1-5
D gene: -
clone size: -
CDR3 DNA: TGTGCCAGCAGCGACACGCTCGAAGGGTCCCAGCATTTT
CDR3 protein: CASSDTLEGSQHF

V gene: TRBV11-1
J gene: TRBJ1-1
D gene: -
clone size: -
CDR3 DNA: TGTGCCAGCAGCCGGGCGGGAAGTAACACTGAAGCTTTCTTT
CDR3 protein: CASSRAGSNTEAFF

V gene: TRBV9
J gene: TRBJ1-1
D gene: -
clone size: few
CDR3 DNA: TGTGCCAGCAGCGTACAGCCCAACACTGAAGCTTTCTTT
CDR3 protein: CASSVQPNTEAFF

V gene: TRBV4-1
J gene: TRBJ1-2
D gene: -
clone size: few
CDR3 DNA: TGTGCCAGCAGCCAAGATCTGCAGGGGCTAGTCTATGGCTACACCTTC
CDR3 protein: CASSQDLQGLVYGYTF

V gene: TRBV30
J gene: TRBJ1-4
D gene: -
clone size: few
CDR3 DNA: TGTGCCTGGAGTCGGACGCTCGCAACTAATGAAAAACTGTTTTTT
CDR3 protein: CAWSRTLATNEKLFF